The next 8 T cell receptor beta chains were all read from a single sample in a study of beta chain features in type 1 diabetes. Isolated RNA was reverse transcribed in full, so expressed TCRB transcripts were sequenced. Profiled with immunoSEQ multiplex PCR; TCRdb holds only in-frame clones, not every one. This sample has 400,000 or so clones, with around 12% found just once. Study results and limitations: Significant though moderate, a shortening of TCRB CDR3s appeared in all four CD4+ subsets of Type 1 diabetes patients.

These receptors have no known antigen. The specimen was naive CD4+ T cells from blood. All receptors derive from a young woman with type 1 diabetes.

This chain joins TRBV28 and TRBJ1-1; D perhaps matches TRBD1 (6 bases). CDR3 length equals 15 residues. Germline CDR1 reads MDHEN; CDR2 reads SYDVKM. V dropped 6 bases and J dropped 7 bases, with 21 bases sitting between them. CDR3 nucleotides: TGTGCCAGCAGCTCCCCCGGGAGGGGGTTAGGTGAAGCTTTCTTT. It translates to CASSSPGRGLGEAFF.

J is TRBJ2-2 and V is TRBV27; 7 nucleotides match TRBD1. This CDR3 region has 16 residues. J lost 6 bases, V lost 5 bases, and 12 bases had no gene match. Germline V gene data show CDR1 as MNHEY and CDR2 as SMNVEV (reference sequence). The CDR3 loop reads CASSPIDRVRAGELFF. The CDR3 nucleotides are TGTGCCAGCAGTCCTATCGACAGGGTTAGGGCCGGGGAGCTGTTTTTT.

This clone has more than one count but fewer than ten. This chain uses TRBV9 with TRBJ1-4; 7 positions match TRBD1. This CDR3 has 16 amino acids. Germline V gene lookup returns CDR1 SGDLS and CDR2 YYNGEE. Unmatched junction bases numbered 11, after V lost 2 bases and J lost 7 bases. As DNA, the CDR3 is TGTGCCAGCAGCGTGGTGGAGACAGGGCAGTCTGAAAAACTGTTTTTT. This translates into CASSVVETGQSEKLFF.

In its sample, this clone was seen a few times. The chain joins TRBV30 to TRBJ1-5, with D uncertain. V lost 4 bases and J 8 bases, leaving 15 bases between the germline ends. The CDR3 totals 13 residues. Per germline, CDR1 GTSNPN and CDR2 SVGIG (reference sequence). The CDR3 is CAWTTTVGEPQHF. As DNA, the CDR3 is TGTGCCTGGACCACTACGGTCGGGGAGCCCCAGCATTTT.

This clone was picked up a small number of times. The rearrangement joins TRBV29-1 to TRBJ2-1; 9 positions agree with TRBD2. Germline trimming cut 4 bases from V and 2 bases from J; bases unmatched to any gene: 0. Germline V gives CDR1 SQVTM, CDR2 ANQGSEA. This CDR3 has 13 amino acids. This chain's CDR3 is CSVGGRAYNEQFF. The CDR3 nucleotides read TGCAGCGTTGGCGGGAGGGCCTACAATGAGCAGTTCTTC.

This clone turned up a few times. DNA for the CDR3: TGTGCCGCCACAGGGAAGGTCCAAAATGGCTACACCTTC. Protein: CAATGKVQNGYTF. V and J are TRBV30 and TRBJ1-2; TRBD1 might be the D (6 bases). CDR1 and CDR2 from the germline V gene are GTSNPN and SVGIG (reference sequence). This CDR3 is built from 13 residues. The V gene lost 8 bases and the J gene lost 6 bases, with 19 bases spanning the gap.

This chain links TRBV5-5 with TRBJ1-5, with D perhaps matching TRBD1 (5 bases). The V gene's germline CDR1 is SGHKS and CDR2 YYEKEE (reference sequence). CDR3 length: 16 residues. V lost 4 bases, J lost 0 bases, and 14 bases lay in between. This CDR3 is CASSAAGDYSNQPQHF. The DNA for the CDR3 is TGTGCCAGCAGCGCCGCGGGGGACTATAGCAATCAGCCCCAGCATTTT.

The chain combines TRBV5-1 with TRBJ2-1; 9 bases line up with TRBD1. The CDR3 has 14 amino acids. Germline CDR1 is SGHRS and CDR2 is YFSETQ. V trimming: 7 bases; J trimming: 3 bases; junction bases outside the gene matches: 5. CDR3 loop: CASAQGAVYNEQFF. DNA of the CDR3: TGCGCCAGCGCACAGGGGGCAGTCTACAATGAGCAGTTCTTC. Complete variable domain (other parts from reference TRBV5-1 and TRBJ2-1): KAGVTQTPRYLIKTRGQQVTLSCSPISGHRSVSWYQQTPGQGLQFLFEYFSETQRNKGNFPGRFSGRQFSNSRSEMNVSTLELGDSALYLCASAQGAVYNEQFFGPGTRLTVL.